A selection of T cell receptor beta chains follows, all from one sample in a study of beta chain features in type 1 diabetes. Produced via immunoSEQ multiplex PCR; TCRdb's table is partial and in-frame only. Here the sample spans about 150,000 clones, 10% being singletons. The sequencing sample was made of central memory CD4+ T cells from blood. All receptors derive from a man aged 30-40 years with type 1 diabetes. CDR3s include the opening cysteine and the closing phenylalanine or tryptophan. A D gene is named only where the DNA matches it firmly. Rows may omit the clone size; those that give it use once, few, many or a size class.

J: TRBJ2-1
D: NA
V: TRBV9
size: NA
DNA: TGTGCCAGCAGCCTAACCCCGGTCGGGCAGAGCGGGCAGTTCTTC
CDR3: CASSLTPVGQSGQFF

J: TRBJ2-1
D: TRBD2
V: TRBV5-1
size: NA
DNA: TGCGCCAGCAGCTTGGTTTCTAGCGGGAACAATGAGCAGTTCTTC
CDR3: CASSLVSSGNNEQFF

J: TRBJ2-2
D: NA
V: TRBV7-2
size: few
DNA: TGTGCCAGCAGCCAGGACTGGTGGAACACCGGGGAGCTGTTTTTT
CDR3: CASSQDWWNTGELFF

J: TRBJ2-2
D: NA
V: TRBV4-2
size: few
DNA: TGTGCCAGCAGCCAAGTGAACTTTAACACCGGGGAGCTGTTTTTT
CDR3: CASSQVNFNTGELFF

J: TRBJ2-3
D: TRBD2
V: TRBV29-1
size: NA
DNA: TGCAGCGCCGCTCGTTTTTTGGGGTCTGGGGGGGACACAGATACGCAGTATTTT
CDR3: CSAARFLGSGGDTDTQYF

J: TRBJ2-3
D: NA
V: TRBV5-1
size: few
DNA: TGCGCCAGCAGCTTGTCTCCTAGCACAGATACGCAGTATTTT
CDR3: CASSLSPSTDTQYF

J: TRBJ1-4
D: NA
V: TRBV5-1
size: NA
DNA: TGCGCCAGCAGCGGAGTGGGACATGTTAATGAAAAACTGTTTTTT
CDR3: CASSGVGHVNEKLFF

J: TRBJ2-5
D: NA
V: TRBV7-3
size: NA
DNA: TGTGCCAGCCGCCTTGGGGAGGCCGAAGAGACCCAGTACTTC
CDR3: CASRLGEAEETQYF

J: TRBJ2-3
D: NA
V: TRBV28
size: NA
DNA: TGTGCCAGCAGTTTATCAGGCTTAGATACGCAGTATTTT
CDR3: CASSLSGLDTQYF

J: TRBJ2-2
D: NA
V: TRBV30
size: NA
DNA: TGTGCCTGGAGCACCAGGGGTAGCGGGGAGCTGTTTTTT
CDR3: CAWSTRGSGELFF

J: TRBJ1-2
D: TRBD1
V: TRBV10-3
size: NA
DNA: TGTGCCATTACACCGGGACAGGGGGTGTATGGCTACACCTTC
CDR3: CAITPGQGVYGYTF

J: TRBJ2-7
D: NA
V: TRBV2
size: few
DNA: TGTGCCAGCAGTGAATCCGCGCTCGTTGACGAGCAGTACTTC
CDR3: CASSESALVDEQYF

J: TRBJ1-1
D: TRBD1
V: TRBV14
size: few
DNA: TGTGCCAGCAGCCAAGATTTGGGACAGGGGTATACGGAAGCTTTCTTT
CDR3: CASSQDLGQGYTEAFF

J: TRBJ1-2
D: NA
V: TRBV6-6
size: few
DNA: TGTGCCAGCAGTTACGGGCCGCAGAACAACTATGGCTACACCTTC
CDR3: CASSYGPQNNYGYTF

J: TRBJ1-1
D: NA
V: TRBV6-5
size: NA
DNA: TGTGCCAGCAGTTTCATTGACGGCCGGGAGGCTTTCTTT
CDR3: CASSFIDGREAFF

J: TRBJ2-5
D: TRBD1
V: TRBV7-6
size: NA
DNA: TGTGCCAGCAGCTCCAGACAGGGTGGTAAGACCCAGTACTTC
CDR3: CASSSRQGGKTQYF

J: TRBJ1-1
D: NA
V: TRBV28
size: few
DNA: TGTGCCAGCAGTTTATACGGGTCAGCGATCGCTGAAGCTTTCTTT
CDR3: CASSLYGSAIAEAFF

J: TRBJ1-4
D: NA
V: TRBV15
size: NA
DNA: TGTGCCACCAGCAGAGGGGAGAGGGAAAAACTGTTTTTT
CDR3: CATSRGEREKLFF

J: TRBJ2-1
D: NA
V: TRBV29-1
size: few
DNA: TGCAGCGTTGGACAGGTGAGATCGGGTCAGCAGTTCTTC
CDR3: CSVGQVRSGQQFF

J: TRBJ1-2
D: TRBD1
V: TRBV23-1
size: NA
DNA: TGCGCCAGCAGTCAACTACCCACAGGGGATGGTGGCTACACCTTC
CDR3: CASSQLPTGDGGYTF

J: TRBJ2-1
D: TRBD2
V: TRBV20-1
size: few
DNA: TGCAGTGCTAGTGGCGGCGGGAGACAGTTCTTC
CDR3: CSASGGGRQFF

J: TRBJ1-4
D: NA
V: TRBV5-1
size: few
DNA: TGCGCCAGCAGCTTGGGGTCGGATGAAAAACTGTTTTTT
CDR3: CASSLGSDEKLFF

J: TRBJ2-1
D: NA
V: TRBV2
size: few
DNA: TGTGCCAGCAGTGAACATGGGGGGAATGAGTACAATGAGCAGTTCTTC
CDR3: CASSEHGGNEYNEQFF

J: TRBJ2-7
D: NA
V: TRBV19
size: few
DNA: TGTGCCAGTATCAGCCCGATACCGGAGAACTACGAGCAGTACTTC
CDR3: CASISPIPENYEQYF

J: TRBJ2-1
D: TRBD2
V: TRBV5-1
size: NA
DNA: TGCGCCAGCAGCTTGACTAGCGGGGACAATGAGCAGTTCTTC
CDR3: CASSLTSGDNEQFF

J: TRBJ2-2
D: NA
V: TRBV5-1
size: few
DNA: TGCGCCAGCAGCTTGGAACAGCCTAACACCGGGGAGCTGTTTTTT
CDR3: CASSLEQPNTGELFF

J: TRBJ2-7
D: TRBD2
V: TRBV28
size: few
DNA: TGTGCCAGCGGAGTGCTAGCGGGAGGCACTACCTACGAGCAGTACTTC
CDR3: CASGVLAGGTTYEQYF

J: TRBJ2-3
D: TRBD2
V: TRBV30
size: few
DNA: TGTGCCTGGAGTCGTAGGGCGGGAGGACTCACAGATACGCAGTATTTT
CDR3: CAWSRRAGGLTDTQYF

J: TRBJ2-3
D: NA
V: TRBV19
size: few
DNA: TGTGCCAGTAGTAGAGGGTTGGCAGATACGCAGTATTTT
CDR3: CASSRGLADTQYF

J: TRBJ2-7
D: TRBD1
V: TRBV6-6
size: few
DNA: TGTGCCAGCAACGGACAGGGGGCTACCTACGAGCAGTACTTC
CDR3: CASNGQGATYEQYF

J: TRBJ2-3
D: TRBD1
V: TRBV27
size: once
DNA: TGTGCCAGCAGTTCAATAACCGACAGGGTCGGCACAGATACGCAGTATTTT
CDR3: CASSSITDRVGTDTQYF

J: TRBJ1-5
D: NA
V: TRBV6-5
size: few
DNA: TGTGCCAGCAGCGAATTCCCCAGGCAGCCCCAGCATTTT
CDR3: CASSEFPRQPQHF

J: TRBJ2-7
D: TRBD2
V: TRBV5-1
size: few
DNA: TGCGCCAGCAGCTTGGGAGGCGGGAGAGTAAACGAGCAGTACTTC
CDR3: CASSLGGGRVNEQYF

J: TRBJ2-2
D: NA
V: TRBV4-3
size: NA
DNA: TGCGCCAGCAGCCAGGCGGCAAACACCGGGGAGCTGTTTTTT
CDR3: CASSQAANTGELFF

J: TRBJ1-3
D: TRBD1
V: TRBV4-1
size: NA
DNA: TGCGCCAGCAGCTCGACCGACAGGGGCTCAAACACCATATATTTT
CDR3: CASSSTDRGSNTIYF

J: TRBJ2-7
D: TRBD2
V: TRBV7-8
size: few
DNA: TGTGCCAGCAGCTTAAGGTTAGCTAGCGGACAATCCTACGAGCAGTACTTC
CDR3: CASSLRLASGQSYEQYF

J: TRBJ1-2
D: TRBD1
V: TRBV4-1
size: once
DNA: TGCGCCAGCAGCCAAGGATCCGGGACAGGGTTGAACTATGGCTACACCTTC
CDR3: CASSQGSGTGLNYGYTF

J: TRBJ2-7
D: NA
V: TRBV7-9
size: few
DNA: TGTGCCAGCAGCTTAGCAGGGGGAAGCTCCTACGAGCAGTACTTC
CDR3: CASSLAGGSSYEQYF

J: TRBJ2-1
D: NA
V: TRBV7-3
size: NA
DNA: TGTGCCAGCAGCTTCCCTAGCTCAAGTCGCAATGAGCAGTTCTTC
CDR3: CASSFPSSSRNEQFF

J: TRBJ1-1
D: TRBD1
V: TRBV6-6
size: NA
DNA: TGTGCCAGCAGCGCGGACAGGGCTACTGAAGCTTTCTTT
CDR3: CASSADRATEAFF

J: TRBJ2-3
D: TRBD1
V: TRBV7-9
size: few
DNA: TGTGCCAGCAGCCATCGGACAGGAGGTACAGATACGCAGTATTTT
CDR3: CASSHRTGGTDTQYF

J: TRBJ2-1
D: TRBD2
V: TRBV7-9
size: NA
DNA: TGTGCCAGCAGCTTAGGAGGGACTAGCGGGAAGCAGTTCTTC
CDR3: CASSLGGTSGKQFF

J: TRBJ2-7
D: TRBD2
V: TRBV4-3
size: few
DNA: TGCGCCAGCAGCCAAGTTGGTAGCGGGATTACTCGCGGCGAGCAGTACTTC
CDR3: CASSQVGSGITRGEQYF

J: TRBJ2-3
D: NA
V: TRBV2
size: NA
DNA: TGTGCCAGCATGGCGAGGGCTTCTCTCACAGATACGCAGTATTTT
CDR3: CASMARASLTDTQYF

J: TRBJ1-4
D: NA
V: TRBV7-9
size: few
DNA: TGTGCCAGCAGCCTCGGGAGTCTCGGAAAACTGTTTTTT
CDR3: CASSLGSLGKLFF